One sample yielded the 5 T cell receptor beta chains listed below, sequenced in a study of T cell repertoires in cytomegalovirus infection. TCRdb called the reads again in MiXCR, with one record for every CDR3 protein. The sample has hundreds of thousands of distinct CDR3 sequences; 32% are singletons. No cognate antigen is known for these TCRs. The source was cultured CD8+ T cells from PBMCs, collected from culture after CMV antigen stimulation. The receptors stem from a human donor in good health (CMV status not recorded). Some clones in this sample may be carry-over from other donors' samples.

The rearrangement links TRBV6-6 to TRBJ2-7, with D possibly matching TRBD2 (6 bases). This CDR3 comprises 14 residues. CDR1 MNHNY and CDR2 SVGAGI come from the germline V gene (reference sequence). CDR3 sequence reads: CASSSLRGSYEQYV. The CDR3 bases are TGTGCCAGCAGTTCACTGCGGGGCTCCTACGAGCAGTACGTT.

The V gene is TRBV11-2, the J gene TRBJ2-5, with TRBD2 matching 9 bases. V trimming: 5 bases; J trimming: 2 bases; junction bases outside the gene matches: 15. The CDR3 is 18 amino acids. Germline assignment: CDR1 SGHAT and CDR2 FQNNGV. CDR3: CASSTTSGGYVGQETQYF. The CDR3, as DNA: TGTGCCAGCAGCACCACCAGCGGGGGGTATGTTGGGCAAGAGACCCAGTACTTC.

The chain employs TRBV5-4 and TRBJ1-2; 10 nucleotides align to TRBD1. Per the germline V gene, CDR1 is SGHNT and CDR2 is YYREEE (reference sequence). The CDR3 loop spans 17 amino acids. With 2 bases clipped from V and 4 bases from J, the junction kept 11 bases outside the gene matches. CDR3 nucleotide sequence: TGTGCCAGCAGCTTTCCTGTCCCGGGACAGGGGTCCTATGGCTACACCTTC. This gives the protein CASSFPVPGQGSYGYTF.

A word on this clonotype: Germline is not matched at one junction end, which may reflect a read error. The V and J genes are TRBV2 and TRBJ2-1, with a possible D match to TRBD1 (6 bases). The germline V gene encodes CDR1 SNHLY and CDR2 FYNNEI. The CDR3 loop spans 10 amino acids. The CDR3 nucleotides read TGTGCCAGCAGGGGGGCTCGACTGCCATTC. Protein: CASRGARLPF.

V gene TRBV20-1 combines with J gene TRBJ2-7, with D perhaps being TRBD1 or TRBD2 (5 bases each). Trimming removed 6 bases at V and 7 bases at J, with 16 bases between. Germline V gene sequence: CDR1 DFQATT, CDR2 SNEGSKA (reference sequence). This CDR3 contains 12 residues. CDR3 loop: CSAASMGVEQYV. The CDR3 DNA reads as TGCAGTGCCGCGAGTATGGGGGTGGAGCAGTACGTC.